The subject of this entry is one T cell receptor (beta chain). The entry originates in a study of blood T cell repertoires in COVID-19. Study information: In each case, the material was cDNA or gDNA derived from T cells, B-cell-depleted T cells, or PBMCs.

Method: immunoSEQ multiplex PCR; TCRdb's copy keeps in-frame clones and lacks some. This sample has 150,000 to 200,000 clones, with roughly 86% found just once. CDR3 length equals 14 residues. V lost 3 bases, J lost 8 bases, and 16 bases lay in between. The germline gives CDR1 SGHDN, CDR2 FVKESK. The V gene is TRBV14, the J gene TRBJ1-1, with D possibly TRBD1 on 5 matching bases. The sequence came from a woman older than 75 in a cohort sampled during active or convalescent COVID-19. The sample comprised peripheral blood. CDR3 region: CASSHWAGPPEAFF. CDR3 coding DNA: TGTGCCAGCAGCCATTGGGCAGGGCCCCCCGAAGCTTTCTTT.